This T cell receptor (beta chain) stems from a study of OX40 agonist ivuxolimab in advanced cancers. Across the study: The patients got ivuxolimab, which is an agonistic anti-OX40 (CD134) antibody.

A note on this clone: What it binds is not known.

The study, taken as a whole, reports: Among the lowest levels of clonal expansion were found in partial responders at 0.1-3.0 mg/kg.

Germline loops: CDR1 LGHNA, CDR2 YSLEER. This CDR3 is 15 amino acids long. Germline trimming cut 0 bases from V and 5 bases from J; bases unmatched to any gene: 6. Generated by immunoSEQ multiplex PCR, the TCRdb table keeps only in-frame clones and is missing some. This table holds fewer than 80,000 clones, 80% to 90% found once. A history of autoimmune disease or systemic immunosuppression excluded patients. The starting material was CD4+ or CD8+ T cells sorted from blood, obtained in a trial of the OX40 agonist ivuxolimab. The V gene is TRBV4-3, the J gene TRBJ1-1; 7 positions agree with TRBD1. The TCR sequence derives from an adult with an advanced solid tumor such as melanoma, head and neck, liver or kidney cancer. CDR3 nucleotide sequence: TGCGCCAGCAGCCAAGATAAGGGGGCGGGGACTGAAGCTTTCTTT. It codes for CASSQDKGAGTEAFF.